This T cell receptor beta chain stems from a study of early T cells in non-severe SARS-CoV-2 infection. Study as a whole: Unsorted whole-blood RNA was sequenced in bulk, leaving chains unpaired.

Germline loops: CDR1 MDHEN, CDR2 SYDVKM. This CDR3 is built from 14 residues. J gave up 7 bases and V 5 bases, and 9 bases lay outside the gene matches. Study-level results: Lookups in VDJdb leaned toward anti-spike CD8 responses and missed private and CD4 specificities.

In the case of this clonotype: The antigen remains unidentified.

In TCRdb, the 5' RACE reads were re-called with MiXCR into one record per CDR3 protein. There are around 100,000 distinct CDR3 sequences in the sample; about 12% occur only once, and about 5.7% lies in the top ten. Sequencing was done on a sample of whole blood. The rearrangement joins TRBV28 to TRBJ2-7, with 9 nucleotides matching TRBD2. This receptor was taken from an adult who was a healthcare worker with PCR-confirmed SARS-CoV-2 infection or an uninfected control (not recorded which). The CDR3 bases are TGTGCCAGCAGTCCCTCGGGACTAGCAGGGGAGCAGTACTTC. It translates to CASSPSGLAGEQYF.